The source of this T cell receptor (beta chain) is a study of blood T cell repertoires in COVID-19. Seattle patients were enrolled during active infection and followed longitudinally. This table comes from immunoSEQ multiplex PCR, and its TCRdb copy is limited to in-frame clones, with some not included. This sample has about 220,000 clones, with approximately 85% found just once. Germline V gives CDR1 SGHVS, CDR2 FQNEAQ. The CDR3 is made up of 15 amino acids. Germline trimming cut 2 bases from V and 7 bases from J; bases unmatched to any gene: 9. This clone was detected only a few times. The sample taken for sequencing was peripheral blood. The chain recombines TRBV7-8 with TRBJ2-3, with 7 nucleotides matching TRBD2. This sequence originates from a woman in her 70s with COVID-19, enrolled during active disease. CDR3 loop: CASSLTDGGGNTQYF. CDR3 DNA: TGTGCCAGCAGCTTAACTGACGGCGGGGGAAATACGCAGTATTTT.